What follows describes a single TCR beta chain. The target of this receptor is not known. No quality values exist for individual bases; no much larger clone is one base distant. This specimen comes from a study of T cell responses to AZD1222 COVID-19 vaccine (dated by TCRdb to about 2021). About the investigation overall: AZD1222 recipients whose second dose came at about 4 weeks and those whose second dose came at about 12 weeks were combined into one group, since spike-specific TCR depth and breadth did not differ between the two schedules. TCR sequencing covered more than 230 trial participants: 207 given two doses of AZD1222 and about 26 given two doses of MenACWY control vaccine. Enrollment into the trials was organized by age into subgroups of 18-55, 56-69 and 70-plus years, and those subgroups contained about 150, 27 and 61 TCR-sequenced participants, respectively. Study-wide findings and limitations: Vaccine-associated CD4 TCRs spanned the whole spike protein, with dominant responses in regions 160-218 and 743-854. Only five to seven AZD1222 recipients were SARS-CoV-2 seropositive at baseline, limiting conclusions about previously exposed vaccinees. Reportedly, close to half of the unique spike-specific TCRs recognized epitopes lying outside the regions that are mutated in the B.1.351 and B.1.1.7 variants. The 56-69-year group was small, and its depth increase did not reach significance, likely because of low power. Because no samples from the day 14 peak response were available, repertoires could be characterized only after the peak T cell response. A significant rise in spike-specific TCR breadth and depth was observed after two AZD1222 doses relative to day 0 and relative to MenACWY recipients. Most participants were white British and females outnumbered males, and the authors suggested that clonal diversity may have been underestimated.

CDR1 and CDR2, looked up from the germline V gene, are SGHRS and YFSETQ. The CDR3 contains 15 residues, cysteine and phenylalanine counted. The kept DNA is CDR3 alone, 45 bases in frame from the first base. A distance of 14 bases separates the germline ends of V and J, which lose 4 bases and 1 base respectively. What this sample's time point label stands for: baseline before first vaccination. Vaccinee samples were obtained from the UK trials COV001 and COV002, which included a single-blind randomized controlled phase 2/3 trial of AZD1222 (ChAdOx1 nCoV-19) in healthy adults. For TCRbeta chain sequencing, PBMC samples from trial participants were taken at day 0 and at day 28 after the second dose. The CDR3 regions of human TCRbeta chains were analyzed by immunosequencing. The study's processing was this. Repertoire TCRs were checked for matches against a reference library of SARS-CoV-2-specific TCRs that had been generated using the MIRA antigen-specificity platform. Breadth was defined as the fraction of unique TCRs that were SARS-CoV-2-associated. Depth was defined as the fraction of total T cells that were SARS-CoV-2-associated. Using the MIRA data, every spike-specific TCR was mapped to the spike region that the TCR reacted to and assigned to either a CD4 or a CD8 class. Log10-transformed breadth and depth values were compared by one-way ANOVA with Sidak's multiple comparisons tests. TCRdb took over this immuneACCESS table, retaining in-frame rearrangements with V and J assigned. Such tables are incomplete; in checked studies, under half of the missing clones stem from an unresolved V gene, and the remainder is unexplained. The DNA was the basis for D and trimming; V, J and clone size are from that table. The sample table holds roughly 70,000 clones, of which 86% were seen once. The ten largest clones represent about 2.4% of the sample.

This sequence originates from an adult in good health. The specimen comprised peripheral blood, sampled on day 0 of AZD1222 vaccination. This sequence uses TRBV5-1 and TRBJ1-2, with no reliable assignment of the D segment. For the CDR3, the sequence is CASSPEGDRNYGYTF. The bases read TGCGCCAGCAGCCCGGAAGGCGATCGTAACTATGGCTACACCTTC.